The sequence of this T cell receptor (beta chain) was determined in a study of T cell repertoires in aging, cancer and after chemotherapy. Peripheral blood genomic DNA, not sorted cells or RNA, was the template. A mixed TRB-A/B primer pool amplified rearranged TRB by multiplex touch-down PCR. MiXCR, run by TCRdb on the multiplex PCR reads, gives a single entry per CDR3 protein. The data hold 10,000 to 15,000 distinct CDR3 sequences, with approximately 27% observed a single time. The CDR3 is 15 amino acids. The germline V and J ends were trimmed by 2 bases and 4 bases, with 11 bases remaining between them. Germline lookup yields CDR1 KGHDR and CDR2 SFDVKD.

This sequence joins TRBV24-1 and TRBJ1-3, with D unresolved. The receptor was derived from a human donor with a blood cancer. Sequencing was done on a sample of blood. The CDR3 spells CATSDSRAGGNTIYF. The CDR3 DNA reads as TGTGCCACCAGTGATTCCCGAGCCGGGGGAAACACCATATATTTT.